The 18 T cell receptor beta chains given below trace back to one sample, sequenced in a study of blood T cells in healthy people across ages. Using a J-beta primer mix together with a sample-barcoded 5' primer, a second PCR was run for roughly 7 to 12 cycles. TCRdb re-derived calls from the 5' RACE reads in MiXCR, one entry per CDR3 protein. This table has roughly 1,700,000 distinct CDR3 sequences, 28% appearing once. Input material: blood. All receptors come from a woman in her twenties or thirties in good health.

As concerns this clonotype: One end of the junction is discordant with germline, which a read error may explain. This chain uses TRBV2 with TRBJ2-7, with 9 bases lining up with TRBD2. The CDR3 runs 14 residues. Germline loops: CDR1 SNHLY, CDR2 FYNNEI. CDR3 nucleotide sequence: TGTGTCAGCAATCCGCTAGCGGGGCCCTACGAGCAGTACTTC. This codes for CVSNPLAGPYEQYF.

In the case of this clonotype: An end of the junction differs from the germline gene, which may be a read error. The chain is built from TRBV5-6 and TRBJ2-7; a weak D match, TRBD2 (6 bases). The J call may not be correct, given that the DNA end is closer to TRBJ2-5. CDR3 size: 15 residues. Germline assignment: CDR1 SGHDT and CDR2 YYEEEE. CDR3 amino acids: CAGSLEVGGGETQYF. The DNA of the CDR3 is TGTGCCGGCAGCTTGGAAGTGGGAGGTGGGGAGACCCAGTACTTC.

This chain joins TRBV29-1 and TRBJ2-3; D gene unclear. The CDR3 extends over 12 amino acids. V lost 2 bases and J lost 4, with 7 bases in between. Germline CDR1 and CDR2: SQVTM and ANQGSEA. CDR3 sequence: CSVEPGPDTQYF. The CDR3 nucleotides read TGCAGCGTTGAACCGGGCCCAGATACGCAGTATTTT.

This clonotype has only a few counts. J is TRBJ1-2 and V is TRBV11-2, with 8 bases lining up with TRBD1. The CDR3 has 16 amino acids. The V gene's germline CDR1 is SGHAT and CDR2 FQNNGV. After removal of 6 bases from V and 0 bases from J, the junction contained 9 bases not matched to a gene. CDR3 nucleotides: TGTGCCAGCAGAGGAGGCCCAGGGGGCCCTAACTATGGCTACACCTTC. This encodes CASRGGPGGPNYGYTF.

The chain recombines TRBV11-2 with TRBJ2-5; 8 bases match TRBD2. After removal of 5 bases from V and 2 bases from J, the junction contained 7 bases not matched to a gene. CDR1 and CDR2 (germline): SGHAT, FQNNGV. This CDR3 contains 15 residues. CDR3 bases: TGTGCCAGCAGCCCCTGGACTAGCTGGCAAGAGACCCAGTACTTC. Its translation is CASSPWTSWQETQYF.

The gene calls are TRBV29-1 and TRBJ1-1; D is undetermined. In germline, CDR1 is SQVTM, CDR2 ANQGSEA. V was trimmed by 5 bases and J by 3 bases, leaving 7 bases between them. CDR3 length: 11 amino acids. As DNA, the CDR3 is TGCAGCGTTCCGGAAGACACTGAAGCTTTCTTT. As protein: CSVPEDTEAFF. Full variable domain (remainder filled in from reference TRBV29-1 and TRBJ1-1): SAVISQKPSRDICQRGTSLTIQCQVDSQVTMMFWYRQQPGQSLTLIATANQGSEATYESGFVIDKFPISRPNLTFSTLTVSNMSPEDSSIYLCSVPEDTEAFFGQGTRLTVV.

Turning to this clonotype: Given a much more abundant clone one base away, this may be a read error. V usage is TRBV20-1 and J usage is TRBJ2-1; TRBD1 matches at 7 bases. Near its end, the DNA agrees better with TRBJ2-7, so the J call may be wrong. The CDR3 covers 14 residues. Germline-derived CDR1 and CDR2 are DFQATT and SNEGSKA (reference sequence). The CDR3 DNA reads as TGCAGTGTTGCAACAGGGGTACCCTACAATGAGCAGTACTTC. This encodes CSVATGVPYNEQYF.

In DNA form, the CDR3 reads TGTGCCAGCAGTTTAGGTGCGGGGGAGGGTCAGCCCCAGCATTTT. Translation: CASSLGAGEGQPQHF. The J gene is TRBJ1-5, the V gene TRBV12-3 or TRBV12-4, with D tentatively TRBD1 (5 bases). The CDR3 has 15 amino acids. V was shortened by 1 base and J by 6 bases, with 13 bases between the two germline ends.

The chain recombines TRBV29-1 with TRBJ2-3; the D is unclear. Trimming stripped 6 bases from V and 2 bases from J, with 9 bases between. The germline CDR1 and CDR2 sequences are SQVTM and ANQGSEA. This CDR3 is built from 12 residues. Here the CDR3 DNA reads TGCAGCGTAAACCCCCTCACAGATACGCAGTATTTT. Its translation: CSVNPLTDTQYF.

This chain joins TRBV29-1 and TRBJ1-1; no reliable D call. The CDR3 runs to 13 residues. Germline loops: CDR1 SQVTM, CDR2 ANQGSEA. Trimming removed 4 bases from V and 3 bases from J, with 12 bases in between. The CDR3 region has the DNA TGCAGCGTTGTAGATCCCGAGTACACTGAAGCTTTCTTT. It codes for CSVVDPEYTEAFF.

The table lists this clonotype with many counts. This sequence joins TRBV4-3 and TRBJ2-1; TRBD2 agrees at 9 bases. This CDR3 contains 15 residues. Looked up from germline, CDR1 is LGHNA and CDR2 is YSLEER. The junction had 4 bases not matched to a gene; V was cut back by 0 bases and J by 7 bases. CDR3 region: CASSQDGLAGNEQFF. CDR3 DNA: TGCGCCAGCAGCCAAGATGGTCTAGCGGGAAATGAGCAGTTCTTC.

The V call is TRBV18, the J call TRBJ1-1, with D unresolved. Germline V gives CDR1 KGHSH, CDR2 LQKENI. The CDR3 runs to 15 residues. Deletions cut 3 bases from V and 4 bases from J, with 15 bases between. CDR3 nucleotides: TGTGCCAGCTCACCCTCGGAGGGCTCGGGCACTGAAGCTTTCTTT. It yields the protein CASSPSEGSGTEAFF.

This clonotype occurred a few times. V gene TRBV7-2 combines with J gene TRBJ2-7; unclear D gene. The CDR3 consists of 12 residues. Germline loops: CDR1 SGHTA, CDR2 FQGNSA. V was shortened by 4 bases and J by 10 bases, with 14 bases between the two germline ends. The CDR3 here is CASSSTLKAQYF. The CDR3 nucleotides are TGTGCCAGCAGCTCCACCCTAAAGGCCCAGTACTTC.

This clonotype was seen a handful of times. CDR3 in amino acids: CASSLSGTGGFNEQFF. The CDR3 bases are TGTGCCAGCAGTTTATCGGGGACAGGGGGCTTCAATGAGCAGTTCTTC. The chain recombines TRBV27 with TRBJ2-1, with TRBD1 matching over 12 bases. The CDR3 runs to 16 residues. The junction had 3 bases not matched to a gene; V was cut back by 0 bases and J by 6 bases. The germline V gene encodes CDR1 MNHEY and CDR2 SMNVEV (reference sequence).

At least ten counts were recorded for this clonotype. This CDR3 is CASSDGRGDYGYTF. The CDR3 region has the DNA TGCGCCAGCAGCGACGGTAGAGGGGACTATGGCTACACCTTC. This chain links TRBV5-1 with TRBJ1-2; tentatively, D is TRBD1 (5 bases). V lost 4 bases to trimming and J lost 3 bases, with 13 bases between them. There are 14 residues in the CDR3. Germline CDR1 SGHRS, CDR2 YFSETQ.

Points on this clonotype: A much more abundant neighbour one base away suggests this may be a read error. The V gene is TRBV7-9, the J gene TRBJ2-5; D call uncertain. CDR1 is SEHNR and CDR2 is FQNEAQ in the germline V gene (reference sequence). The V end lost 4 bases, the J end lost 5 bases, and 8 bases lay between the germline ends. There are 12 residues in the CDR3. As DNA, the CDR3 is TGTGCCAGCAGCTCAGCCACGGAGACCCAGTACTTC. Protein sequence: CASSSATETQYF. The variable domain in full, completed from reference TRBV7-9 and TRBJ2-5, reads DTGVSQNPRHKITKRGQNVTFRCDPISEHNRLYWYRQTLGQGPEFLTYFQNEAQLEKSRLLSDRFSAERPKGSFSTLEIQRTEQGDSAMYLCASSSATETQYFGPGTRLLVL.

CDR3 loop: CASSLGQTTEAFF. DNA for the CDR3: TGTGCCAGCAGTCTTGGACAGACCACTGAAGCTTTCTTT. J is TRBJ1-1 and V is TRBV27, with D possibly matching TRBD1 (6 bases). There are 13 residues in the CDR3. Germline V CDR1 and CDR2: MNHEY, SMNVEV (reference sequence). Deletions cut 5 bases from V and 4 bases from J, with 11 bases between.

This clonotype was counted only a few times. The V and J genes are TRBV12-3 or TRBV12-4 and TRBJ1-2, with TRBD1 as a possible D gene (5 bases). The V and J ends lost 4 bases and 0 bases respectively, with 33 bases between them. This CDR3 is 22 amino acids long. CDR3 in DNA: TGTGCCAGCAGTTCCTCCCCCTTAAACTTGGCAGGGACTCTACCAGCTAACTATGGCTACACCTTC. Its translation: CASSSSPLNLAGTLPANYGYTF.